These 5 T cell receptor beta chains originate from one sample sequenced in a study of identical twins (dated by TCRdb to the mid-2010s). Libraries were constructed by 5' RACE. Sequenced using an Illumina HiSeq 2000. TCRdb trimmed public reads at Q25 via fastp, called clones via MiXCR and kept in-frame beta chains. Entries that share a CDR3 protein sequence are merged under the most common genes and DNA. In this sample the table shows some 300,000 distinct CDR3 sequences, over 9% of which occur a single time. Approximately 7.5% of the sample lies in the top ten. The sample was also reused in another study, on yellow fever vaccine responses in identical twins.

The sample comprised CD8+ T cells sorted from blood. These receptors were collected from a woman under 30 in good health.

This clonotype has only a few counts. V is TRBV21-1 and J is TRBJ2-7; TRBD2 was called by the table and not checked on the DNA. TRBV21-1 is annotated as a pseudogene. This CDR3 has 14 amino acids. In nucleotides, the CDR3 is TGTGCCAACGGTAGGGACAGGAACTCCTACGAGCAGTACGTC. It is translated as CANGRDRNSYEQYV.

The rearrangement links TRBV28 to TRBJ2-1; 10 positions match TRBD2. This CDR3 region has 17 residues. V was clipped by 6 bases and J by 4 bases; unmatched bases: 12. Germline values: CDR1 MDHEN, CDR2 SYDVKM. In DNA form, the CDR3 reads TGTGCCAGCAGAAGTATGGCTCCTAGCGGGGGTTACAATGAGCAGTTCTTC. Protein product: CASRSMAPSGGYNEQFF. The whole variable domain, filled in from reference TRBV28 and TRBJ2-1, reads DVKVTQSSRYLVKRTGEKVFLECVQDMDHENMFWYRQDPGLGLRLIYFSYDVKMKEKGDIPEGYSVSREKKERFSLILESASTNQTSMYLCASRSMAPSGGYNEQFFGPGTRLTVL.

A few counts support this clonotype. CDR3 loop: CASSRILGGGTEAFF. Here the CDR3 DNA reads TGTGCCAGCAGCCGAATCTTAGGGGGGGGCACTGAAGCTTTCTTT. The V call is TRBV11-3, the J call TRBJ1-1; possible D gene TRBD1, 6 bases. V lost 5 bases to trimming and J lost 4 bases, with 17 bases between them. The CDR3 sequence is 15 residues long. Germline loops: CDR1 SGHNT, CDR2 YENEEA. The full variable domain, completed using reference TRBV11-3 and TRBJ1-1, is EAGVVQSPRYKIIEKKQPVAFWCNPISGHNTLYWYLQNLGQGPELLIRYENEEAVDDSQLPKDRFSAERLKGVDSTLKIQPAELGDSAVYLCASSRILGGGTEAFFGQGTRLTVV.

This clonotype has more than one count but fewer than ten. The CDR3 DNA reads TGTGCCAGCGCCCCGGGTGAAAAACTGTTTTTT. Translating gives CASAPGEKLFF. V is TRBV28 and J is TRBJ1-4; D unclear. The V end was cut by 8 bases, the J end by 7 bases, with 8 bases between. This CDR3 is built from 11 residues. Germline V gives CDR1 MDHEN, CDR2 SYDVKM. The full variable domain, in which reference TRBV28 and TRBJ1-4 provide the parts outside the CDR3, is DVKVTQSSRYLVKRTGEKVFLECVQDMDHENMFWYRQDPGLGLRLIYFSYDVKMKEKGDIPEGYSVSREKKERFSLILESASTNQTSMYLCASAPGEKLFFGSGTQLSVL.

This clonotype was picked up many times. This chain connects TRBV12-3 or TRBV12-4 to TRBJ1-1; D gene ambiguous. V was clipped by 7 bases and J by 5 bases, with 11 bases between them. The CDR3 runs to 12 residues. CDR3 in DNA: TGTGCCAGCACCAACCAGGTAACTGAAGCTTTCTTT. As protein: CASTNQVTEAFF.